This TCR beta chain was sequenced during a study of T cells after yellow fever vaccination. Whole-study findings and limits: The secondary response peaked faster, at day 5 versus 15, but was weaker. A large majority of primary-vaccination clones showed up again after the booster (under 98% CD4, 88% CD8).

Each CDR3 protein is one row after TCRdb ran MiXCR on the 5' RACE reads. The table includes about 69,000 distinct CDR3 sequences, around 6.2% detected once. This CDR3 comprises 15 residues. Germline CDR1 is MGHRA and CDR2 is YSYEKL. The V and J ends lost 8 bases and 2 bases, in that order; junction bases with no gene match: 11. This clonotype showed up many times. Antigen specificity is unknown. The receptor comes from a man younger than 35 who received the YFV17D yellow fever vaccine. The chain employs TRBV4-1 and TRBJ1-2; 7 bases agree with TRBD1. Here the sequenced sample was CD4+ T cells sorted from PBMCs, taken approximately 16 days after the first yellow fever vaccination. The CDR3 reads CASRPLIQGNYGYTF. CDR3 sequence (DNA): TGCGCCAGCCGACCACTGATACAGGGGAACTATGGCTACACCTTC.